Sequencing of this T cell receptor (beta chain) was carried out in a study of blood T cells in healthy people across ages. Sample-barcoded 5' priming and a J-beta primer mix drove a second PCR of about 6 to 12 cycles. Every sample returned 2.5 million or more CDR3-containing paired-end reads. TCRdb redid the calling of the 5' RACE reads with MiXCR, one entry per CDR3 protein. The profile shows roughly 680,000 distinct CDR3 sequences, under 25% of them singletons. For this clonotype: The antigen is undetermined.

There were healthy Caucasian individuals from Russia, aged about 6 to 95, serving as donors. Study results and caveats: The recorded TCR beta diversity per million T cells decreased in a roughly linear manner with age.

The sample was blood. The TCR comes from a man aged 70 or older in good health.

The DNA of the CDR3 is TGCGCCAGCAGCCAAGATTTGGGGGGAAACACCGGGGAGCTGTTTTTT. This encodes CASSQDLGGNTGELFF. The chain recombines TRBV4-3 with TRBJ2-2; maybe TRBD2 (6 bases). The CDR3 sequence is 16 residues long. Germline V CDR1 and CDR2: LGHNA, YSLEER. V dropped 0 bases and J dropped 2 bases, with 10 bases sitting between them.